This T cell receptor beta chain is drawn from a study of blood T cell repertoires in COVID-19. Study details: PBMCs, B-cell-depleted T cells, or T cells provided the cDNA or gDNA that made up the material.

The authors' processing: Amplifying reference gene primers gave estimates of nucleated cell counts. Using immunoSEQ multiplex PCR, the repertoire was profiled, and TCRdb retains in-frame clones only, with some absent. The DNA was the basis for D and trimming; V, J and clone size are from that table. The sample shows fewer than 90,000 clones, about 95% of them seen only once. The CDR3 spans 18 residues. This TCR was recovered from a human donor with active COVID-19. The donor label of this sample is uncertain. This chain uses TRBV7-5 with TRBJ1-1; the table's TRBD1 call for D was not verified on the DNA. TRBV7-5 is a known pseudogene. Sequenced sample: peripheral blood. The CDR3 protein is CARSPKPVNRDMNTEAFF. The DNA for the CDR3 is TGTGCCAGAAGCCCTAAACCCGTAAACAGAGATATGAACACTGAAGCTTTCTTT.